A single count supports the clone carrying this TCR beta chain. Its antigen is undetermined. The V and J ends lost 3 bases and 2 bases, in that order; junction bases with no gene match: 9. Germline V CDR1 and CDR2: GTSNPN, SVGIG (reference sequence). CDR3 length: 15 amino acids. This entry comes from a study of T cell responses to AZD1222 COVID-19 vaccine. Regarding the study as a whole: Spike-specific TCR breadth and depth were elevated following two AZD1222 doses. Reports indicate that nearly half of spike-specific TCRs are directed at unmutated variant regions. Possibly, clonal diversity was underestimated; donors were largely white British and included more females.

Profiled with immunoSEQ multiplex PCR; TCRdb holds only in-frame clones, not every one. The sample lists 180,000 or so clones, 75% to 90% occurring once. The V and J genes are TRBV30 and TRBJ1-2; 7 bases are a match to TRBD1. The sample in question was peripheral blood, obtained 28 days after the second dose of the MenACWY control vaccine. The clonotype comes from an adult who received the MenACWY meningococcal vaccine as a control. CDR3 in DNA: TGTGCCTGGAGGGTCCCGGGACAGCGAAACTATGGCTACACCTTC. Encoded protein: CAWRVPGQRNYGYTF.